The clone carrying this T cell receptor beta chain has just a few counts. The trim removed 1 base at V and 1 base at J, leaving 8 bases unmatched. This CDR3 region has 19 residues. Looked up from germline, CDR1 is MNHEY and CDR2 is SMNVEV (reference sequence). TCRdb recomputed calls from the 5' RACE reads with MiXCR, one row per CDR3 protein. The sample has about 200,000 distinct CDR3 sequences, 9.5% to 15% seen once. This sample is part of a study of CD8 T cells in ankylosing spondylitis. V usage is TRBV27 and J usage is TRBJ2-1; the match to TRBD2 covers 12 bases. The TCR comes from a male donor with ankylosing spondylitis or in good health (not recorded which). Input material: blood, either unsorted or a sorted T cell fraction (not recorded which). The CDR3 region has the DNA TGTGCCAGCAGTTTATTGCTAGCGGGAGGGCCCATTTCCTACAATGAGCAGTTCTTC. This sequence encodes CASSLLLAGGPISYNEQFF.